Given below is one TCR beta chain in context. These data originate in a study of long-term antiretroviral therapy in people with HIV. This CDR3 has 16 amino acids. Trimming removed 2 bases at V and 2 bases at J, with 12 bases between. Per germline, CDR1 MNHEY and CDR2 SVGAGI. The assay used was immunoSEQ (version v3.0), run at survey level. Libraries were prepared by immunoSEQ multiplex PCR; TCRdb keeps only in-frame clonotypes and omits some of them. Of some 16,000 clones listed, 80% to 90% were seen once; the top ten hold about 5.2%. The sequence was obtained from a woman aged 40 to 55 with HIV. The rearrangement links TRBV6-5 to TRBJ2-2; D possibly corresponds to TRBD2 (6 bases). This specimen consisted of unsorted PBMCs, obtained 0.5 years after starting antiretroviral therapy. Written as DNA, the CDR3 is TGTGCCAGCAGTTACCTTGGGACTGGAAACACCGGGGAGCTGTTTTTT. Its protein product is CASSYLGTGNTGELFF.